Presented here are 17 T cell receptor beta chains from one specimen sequenced in a study of breast tumors, draining lymph nodes, adjacent tissues. TCRdb independently ran MiXCR on the multiplex PCR reads; one entry per CDR3 protein. The sample lists approximately 210,000 distinct CDR3 sequences, about a third occurring once. Samples came from axillary lymph nodes draining the breast cancer. The sequenced sample consisted of axillary lymph node tissue. Receptors were obtained from a female donor with breast cancer. Some clones in this sample may be carry-over from other donors' samples.

This clonotype was observed a single time. The conserved closing phenylalanine or tryptophan is absent in this CDR3, likely reflecting a read error. It is unclear where the CDR3 begins or ends on the DNA, so no DNA is shown, and the CDR3 is as TCRdb lists it. The V call is TRBV6-7, the J call TRBJ2-7; the table's D call of TRBD2 was not tested on the DNA. TRBV6-7 is filed as an ORF, its function uncertain. The CDR3 has 14 amino acids, counting both end residues. This CDR3 reads CAIRPMGGRGEQHL.

This clonotype occurred many times. This sequence joins TRBV5-1 and TRBJ1-4; 9 positions match TRBD1. Germline V gene sequence: CDR1 SGHRS, CDR2 YFSETQ. CDR3 length: 15 residues. Trimming cost V 1 base and J 8 bases; bases outside gene matches: 6. CDR3 in DNA: TGCGCCAGCAGCTTGACTGGACAGGGGCTCGAAAAACTGTTTTTT. Residues: CASSLTGQGLEKLFF.

The rearrangement joins TRBV10-3 to TRBJ1-4; 8 bases agree with TRBD1. The CDR3 sequence is 14 residues long. CDR1 and CDR2 from the germline V gene are ENHRY and SYGVKD. V lost 11 bases and J lost 6; bases outside the gene matches: 11. CDR3 in DNA: TGTGCCGGATGGGGGACAGGCCGACATGAAAAACTGTTTTTT. Its protein is CAGWGTGRHEKLFF.

This clonotype was seen many times. The chain uses TRBV20-1 and TRBJ2-7, with 7 bases fitting TRBD1. J lost 0 bases, V lost 1 base, and 9 bases had no gene match. The CDR3 covers 16 residues. Germline V gene sequence: CDR1 DFQATT, CDR2 SNEGSKA (reference sequence). This chain's CDR3 is CSARAPATGSSYEQYF. Written as DNA, the CDR3 is TGCAGTGCTAGAGCCCCCGCGACAGGGAGCTCCTACGAGCAGTACTTC.

This clonotype was seen a few times. The chain joins TRBV6-1 to TRBJ2-1; no clear D gene. The CDR3 is made up of 13 amino acids. With 5 bases removed from V and 4 bases from J, the gap between germline ends came to 9 bases. The germline gives CDR1 MNHNS, CDR2 SASEGT. The CDR3: CASSQSRYNEQFF. In DNA form, the CDR3 reads TGTGCCAGCAGTCAATCTAGGTACAATGAGCAGTTCTTC.

This clonotype was counted ten times or more. The genes are TRBV7-9 and TRBJ1-4; 7 bases fit TRBD1. Losses at the gene ends were 5 bases for V and 4 bases for J; bases not matched to a gene: 7. The CDR3 totals 15 residues. Germline V gene lookup returns CDR1 SEHNR and CDR2 FQNEAQ (reference sequence). CDR3 bases: TGTGCCAGCAGCGGGGGACAGTCGATTAATGAAAAACTGTTTTTT. Protein: CASSGGQSINEKLFF.

This clonotype was counted ten times or more. The chain uses TRBV29-1 and TRBJ2-5; no reliable D call. V lost 5 bases, J lost 2 bases, and 9 bases lay in between. Germline CDR1 SQVTM, CDR2 ANQGSEA. CDR3 length: 12 residues. CDR3 nucleotide sequence: TGCAGCGTTCCGTTGGGGCAAGAGACCCAGTACTTC. Protein sequence: CSVPLGQETQYF.

This clonotype has just a few counts. This clone may be a read error of a much larger clone one base away. The chain links TRBV6-5 to TRBJ1-2, with 7 bases that match TRBD1. In germline, CDR1 is MNHEY, CDR2 SVGAGI. The trim removed 5 bases at V and 1 base at J, leaving 13 bases unmatched. This CDR3 spans 17 amino acids. CDR3 in amino acids: CASSHRTGSTFNYGYTF. The CDR3 DNA sequence: TGTGCCAGCAGTCATCGGACAGGATCGACCTTTAACTATGGCTACACCTTC.

This clonotype was counted many times. V usage is TRBV6-5 and J usage is TRBJ1-5; D gene ambiguous. With 7 bases removed from V and 3 bases from J, the gap between germline ends came to 7 bases. The germline gives CDR1 MNHEY, CDR2 SVGAGI. The CDR3 loop spans 12 amino acids. The CDR3: CASNNFNQPQHF. The CDR3 coding sequence is TGTGCCAGCAATAACTTCAATCAGCCCCAGCATTTT.

This clonotype was recorded many times. V and J are TRBV4-1 and TRBJ2-3; 9 nucleotides agree with TRBD1. This CDR3 is 14 amino acids long. The germline CDR1 and CDR2 sequences are MGHRA and YSYEKL. Losses at the gene ends were 3 bases for V and 4 bases for J; bases not matched to a gene: 2. This chain's CDR3 is CASSHRTGADTQYF. CDR3 sequence (DNA): TGCGCCAGCAGCCACAGGACAGGGGCAGATACGCAGTATTTT.

This clonotype was recorded at least ten times. This rearrangement joins TRBV18 to TRBJ1-6; tentatively, D is TRBD1 (5 bases). CDR3 length: 16 amino acids. Germline values: CDR1 KGHSH, CDR2 LQKENI. V was pared by 4 bases and J by 7 bases, with 17 bases between. The CDR3 loop is CASSLRASGGNSPLHF. In DNA, the CDR3 is TGTGCCAGCTCACTTCGAGCATCCGGGGGGAATTCACCCCTCCACTTT.

The J gene is TRBJ1-1, the V gene TRBV11-3, with D perhaps matching TRBD1 (5 bases). Deletions cut 1 base from V and 9 bases from J, with 6 bases between. Germline values: CDR1 SGHNT, CDR2 YENEEA. This CDR3 has 11 residues. CDR3: CASSLGQQAFF. DNA of the CDR3: TGTGCCAGCAGCTTAGGACAGCAAGCTTTCTTT. The whole variable domain, remainder taken from reference TRBV11-3 and TRBJ1-1, is EAGVVQSPRYKIIEKKQPVAFWCNPISGHNTLYWYLQNLGQGPELLIRYENEEAVDDSQLPKDRFSAERLKGVDSTLKIQPAELGDSAVYLCASSLGQQAFFGQGTRLTVV.

In the case of this clonotype: Because the CDR3's place on the DNA is in doubt, the DNA is left out and the CDR3 is given as listed by TCRdb. The chain couples TRBV12-3 or TRBV12-4 to TRBJ2-3; the table's D call TRBD2 went unverified against the DNA. With termini counted, the CDR3 has 20 amino acids. CDR3: CASSFSGTYEQYFGPDTQYF.

In its sample, this clonotype was seen many times. The chain is built from TRBV7-8 and TRBJ2-3, with D possibly TRBD2 on 5 matching bases. Germline V gives CDR1 SGHVS, CDR2 FQNEAQ. There are 14 residues in the CDR3. Trimming shortened V by 5 bases and J by 0 bases, and 9 bases separated the two germline ends. CDR3 coding DNA: TGTGCCAGCAGCCGGGGTTCTAGCACAGATACGCAGTATTTT. Translation gives CASSRGSSTDTQYF.

V is TRBV5-1 and J is TRBJ2-7; D uncertain. This CDR3 has 13 residues. The germline V gene encodes CDR1 SGHRS and CDR2 YFSETQ. The germline V and J ends were trimmed by 4 bases and 2 bases, with 10 bases remaining between them. The CDR3, as DNA: TGCGCCAGCAGCCAAGCCAGCACCTACGAGCAGTACTTC. Its translation: CASSQASTYEQYF.

This clonotype was picked up many times. The rearrangement joins TRBV9 to TRBJ2-7, with TRBD1 matching over 12 bases. The CDR3 covers 14 residues. With V trimmed by 2 bases and J by 7 bases, 4 bases remained unmatched. The germline V gene has CDR1 SGDLS and CDR2 YYNGEE. CDR3 in DNA: TGTGCCAGCAGCGTGGGACAGGGGGCGTTTGAGCAGTACTTC. The encoded protein is CASSVGQGAFEQYF.

This clonotype occurred many times. This chain joins TRBV7-3 and TRBJ2-7; 9 positions agree with TRBD2. The CDR3 runs 15 residues. The germline V gene has CDR1 SGHTA and CDR2 FQGTGA. The V and J ends lost 5 bases and 3 bases, in that order; junction bases with no gene match: 8. CDR3 loop: CASSLDSGSSYEQYF. CDR3 in DNA: TGTGCCAGCAGCCTTGATAGCGGGAGTAGCTACGAGCAGTACTTC. Full variable domain (remainder filled in from reference TRBV7-3 and TRBJ2-7): GAGVSQTPSNKVTEKGKYVELRCDPISGHTALYWYRQSLGQGPEFLIYFQGTGAADDSGLPNDRFFAVRPEGSVSTLKIQRTERGDSAVYLCASSLDSGSSYEQYFGPGTRLTVT.